The T cell receptor beta chain under discussion was sequenced for a study of a mutant IDH1 vaccine in newly diagnosed glioma. Study information: Across weeks 1, 3, 5, 7, 11, 15, 19 and 23, patients received a vaccination each time, eight in all.

Measured with immunoSEQ multiplex PCR; TCRdb has only the in-frame clones, and not every one. Of roughly 60,000 clones listed, 85% are singletons. The CDR3 is 16 amino acids. V shed 5 bases, J shed 10 bases, and the junction held 16 bases outside the gene matches. Germline V gene sequence: CDR1 MNHEY, CDR2 SMNVEV (reference sequence). Sample time point: week 23, last vaccination. In every dose of vaccine, 300 ug of mutant IDH1 20-mer peptide was given alongside topical imiquimod. In its sample, this clone was seen once. Antigen specificity is unknown. General study results and limits: Vaccine-induced immune responses were detected in over 90% of patients.

The source material was PBMCs, sampled from a glioma patient whose treatment included an IDH1 peptide vaccine. The clonotype comes from a man younger than 45 with glioma. The chain is built from TRBV27 and TRBJ1-4, with 7 bases fitting TRBD1. The CDR3 DNA reads TGTGCCAGCAGTCCGACGGAGACAGGGAGACTCGGAAAACTGTTTTTT. Translated: CASSPTETGRLGKLFF.